A single sample is the source of the 21 T cell receptor beta chains below, sequenced in a study of blood T cells in healthy people across ages. Alongside a J-beta primer mix, a sample-barcoded 5' primer served in a second PCR lasting about 7 to 11 cycles. TCRdb processed the 5' RACE reads anew with MiXCR; each CDR3 protein has one entry. The table has 500,000 to 700,000 distinct CDR3 sequences, about 28% seen once. Material: blood. The receptors come from a woman older than 75 in good health.

This clonotype has a handful of counts. CDR3 coding DNA: TGTGCCAGCAGGACCCGGGGTAGGCATCAGCCCCAGCATTTT. Translated, it gives CASRTRGRHQPQHF. This chain connects TRBV6-5 to TRBJ1-5; D remains unclear. Germline CDR1 is MNHEY and CDR2 is SVGAGI. V was cut by 6 bases and J by 5 bases, with 14 bases left in between. The CDR3 is 14 residues long.

The rearrangement uses TRBV7-6 and TRBJ2-3; the D gene could be TRBD1 or TRBD2 (6 bases each). Trimming pared 7 bases from V and 1 base from J, leaving 21 bases between. The CDR3 runs to 17 residues. Germline assignment: CDR1 SGHVS and CDR2 FNYEAQ. The CDR3 region is CASITKCGGQGTDTQYF. The CDR3 bases are TGTGCCAGCATTACCAAGTGTGGGGGGCAGGGCACAGATACGCAGTATTTT.

The chain joins TRBV25-1 to TRBJ1-4; 7 bases agree with TRBD1. Germline V CDR1 and CDR2: MGHDK, SYGVNS. Germline trimming cut 2 bases from V and 8 bases from J; bases unmatched to any gene: 8. The CDR3 has 15 amino acids. This CDR3 reads CASSEIDRVEEKLFF. CDR3 nucleotide sequence: TGTGCCAGCAGTGAAATCGACAGGGTAGAAGAAAAACTGTTTTTT.

Turning to this clonotype: A read error is possible here, since a much larger clone lies one base away. The V and J genes are TRBV7-8 and TRBJ1-5, with a possible D match to TRBD1 (6 bases). The CDR3 consists of 16 residues. Germline V lookup: CDR1 SGHVS, CDR2 FQNEAQ. V was clipped by 5 bases and J by 2 bases, with 16 bases between them. CDR3 sequence: CASSTIDRLGNQPQHF. The CDR3 DNA sequence: TGTGCCAGCAGCACCATCGACAGGTTGGGCAATCAGCCCCAGCATTTT.

In its sample, this clonotype was seen a few times. This sequence joins TRBV5-1 and TRBJ1-1; D unresolved. Per the germline V gene, CDR1 is SGHRS and CDR2 is YFSETQ. The CDR3 is 14 amino acids. Between the trimmed V and J ends, which lost 0 bases and 5 bases, there was a span of 11 bases. The CDR3 DNA reads as TGCGCCAGCAGCTTGGACAAGGTGAGGACTGAAGCTTTCTTT. It encodes CASSLDKVRTEAFF. The full variable domain, with the rest looked up from reference TRBV5-1 and TRBJ1-1, is KAGVTQTPRYLIKTRGQQVTLSCSPISGHRSVSWYQQTPGQGLQFLFEYFSETQRNKGNFPGRFSGRQFSNSRSEMNVSTLELGDSALYLCASSLDKVRTEAFFGQGTRLTVV.

As to this clonotype: One end of the junction fails to match germline, which may point to a read error. The chain carries TRBV3-1 and TRBJ2-6, with TRBD1 matching over 9 bases. The CDR3 runs to 20 residues. Germline assignment: CDR1 LGHDT and CDR2 YNNKEL (reference sequence). CDR3 amino acids: CASRGRGQGLPRSGANVLTF. The DNA of the CDR3 is TGTGCCAGCAGGGGTCGAGGACAGGGGCTTCCTCGCTCTGGGGCCAACGTCCTAACTTTC.

This chain uses TRBV6-1 with TRBJ2-7; TRBD2 matches at 8 bases. Looked up from germline, CDR1 is MNHNS and CDR2 is SASEGT. V lost 4 bases to trimming and J lost 5 bases; unmatched junction nucleotides: 7. This CDR3 is 14 amino acids long. CDR3 nucleotides: TGTGCCAGCAGTGGAGCGGGGGTAGCGAACGAGCAGTACTTC. Translating gives CASSGAGVANEQYF.

The J gene is TRBJ1-5, the V gene TRBV3-1; D uncertain. The CDR3 has 15 residues. V lost 5 bases, J lost 0 bases, and 11 bases lay in between. Per the germline V gene, CDR1 is LGHDT and CDR2 is YNNKEL (reference sequence). CDR3 residues: CASSGSGLSNQPQHF. Written as DNA, the CDR3 is TGTGCCAGCAGCGGCTCGGGTCTTAGCAATCAGCCCCAGCATTTT.

The chain joins TRBV9 to TRBJ2-6, with D perhaps matching TRBD1 (5 bases). Trimming cost V 7 bases and J 1 base, with 12 bases left between them. Germline V gives CDR1 SGDLS, CDR2 YYNGEE. This CDR3 is built from 15 residues. CDR3 in DNA: TGTGCCAGCTGCCTAACAGGATCTGGGGCCAACGTCCTGACTTTC. This codes for CASCLTGSGANVLTF.

This clonotype was seen repeatedly, ten times or more. The CDR3 DNA reads as TGTGCCAGCAGCTTAGACGGCCTGCGGGGGGGCCGGGATACGCAGTATTTT. Its protein product is CASSLDGLRGGRDTQYF. The V call is TRBV7-8, the J call TRBJ2-3, with TRBD2 matching 9 bases. Unmatched junction bases numbered 11, after V lost 1 base and J lost 6 bases. The CDR3 is 17 amino acids. Germline loops: CDR1 SGHVS, CDR2 FQNEAQ.

This clonotype was detected many times. The chain carries TRBV30 and TRBJ2-7; TRBD2 might be the D (6 bases). The length of the CDR3 is 14 residues. Germline V lookup: CDR1 GTSNPN, CDR2 SVGIG (reference sequence). V dropped 0 bases and J dropped 3 bases, with 12 bases sitting between them. This CDR3 is CAWSVPGDLYEQYF. For the CDR3, the DNA is TGTGCCTGGAGTGTACCGGGGGACCTCTACGAGCAGTACTTC. The full variable domain, in which reference TRBV30 and TRBJ2-7 provide the parts outside the CDR3, is SQTIHQWPATLVQPVGSPLSLECTVEGTSNPNLYWYRQAAGRGLQLLFYSVGIGQISSEVPQNLSASRPQDRQFILSSKKLLLSDSGFYLCAWSVPGDLYEQYFGPGTRLTVT.

At least ten counts were recorded for this clonotype. This chain uses TRBV7-2 with TRBJ2-3; no firm D call. The V end lost 3 bases, the J end lost 0 bases, and 10 bases lay between the germline ends. Germline V CDR1 and CDR2: SGHTA, FQGNSA. This CDR3 contains 15 residues. The CDR3 protein is CASSFGRASTDTQYF. In nucleotides, the CDR3 is TGTGCCAGCAGCTTCGGACGGGCTAGCACAGATACGCAGTATTTT.

This clonotype was detected once. A much larger clone differs by one base, so this may be a read error. V is TRBV2 and J is TRBJ1-2; no reliable D call. The CDR3 covers 15 residues. Germline assignment: CDR1 SNHLY and CDR2 FYNNEI. CDR3 amino acids: CASGEVEGVNYGYTF. The CDR3 coding sequence is TGTGCCAGCGGTGAAGTGGAGGGAGTTAACTATGGCTACACCTTC.

This chain links TRBV7-9 with TRBJ1-1, with 9 bases aligning to TRBD1. Losses at the gene ends were 1 base for V and 7 bases for J; bases not matched to a gene: 4. In germline, CDR1 is SEHNR, CDR2 FQNEAQ (reference sequence). The CDR3 contains 14 residues. The CDR3 nucleotides are TGTGCCAGCAGCTTAGTAGGACAGGGGCGTGAAGCTTTCTTT. Translating gives CASSLVGQGREAFF. Full variable domain (missing parts from reference TRBV7-9 and TRBJ1-1): DTGVSQNPRHKITKRGQNVTFRCDPISEHNRLYWYRQTLGQGPEFLTYFQNEAQLEKSRLLSDRFSAERPKGSFSTLEIQRTEQGDSAMYLCASSLVGQGREAFFGQGTRLTVV.

This clonotype was seen many times. This rearrangement joins TRBV20-1 to TRBJ1-2; the D is unclear. The length of the CDR3 is 16 residues. The germline gives CDR1 DFQATT, CDR2 SNEGSKA (reference sequence). V was cut by 3 bases and J by 4 bases, with 21 bases left in between. In nucleotides, the CDR3 is TGCAGTGCTAGTGGGTCTGACACAGCCCCTAGCTATGGCTACACCTTC. Its protein product is CSASGSDTAPSYGYTF.

This clonotype has just a few counts. This chain joins TRBV3-1 and TRBJ2-3; the match to TRBD2 covers 9 bases. This CDR3 has 15 amino acids. V lost 4 bases to trimming and J lost 1 base; unmatched junction nucleotides: 3. The germline CDR1 and CDR2 sequences are LGHDT and YNNKEL (reference sequence). In DNA form, the CDR3 reads TGTGCCAGCAGCCGCCGGACTAGCGGCACAGATACGCAGTATTTT. This sequence encodes CASSRRTSGTDTQYF.

This clonotype occurred a few times. The J gene is TRBJ1-1, the V gene TRBV20-1, with D perhaps TRBD1 (6 bases). Trimming left V 7 bases short and J 0 bases short, with 15 bases between. Germline V gene sequence: CDR1 DFQATT, CDR2 SNEGSKA (reference sequence). This CDR3 contains 14 residues. CDR3 sequence reads: CSVRSGTLNTEAFF. The CDR3 DNA reads as TGCAGTGTTCGAAGCGGGACACTGAACACTGAAGCTTTCTTT.

The chain couples TRBV5-4 to TRBJ1-1; 8 bases are shared with TRBD1. This CDR3 spans 15 amino acids. From germline, CDR1 is SGHNT and CDR2 YYREEE (reference sequence). J lost 1 base, V lost 4 bases, and 6 bases had no gene match. The CDR3 protein is CASSQTGDKNTEAFF. The DNA for the CDR3 is TGTGCCAGCAGCCAGACAGGGGACAAGAACACTGAAGCTTTCTTT.

As to this clonotype: This may arise from a read error, as a much more abundant clone is one base away. V is TRBV20-1 and J is TRBJ1-1, with D uncertain. V gave up 0 bases and J gave up 2 bases, with 7 bases separating them. This CDR3 comprises 13 residues. CDR1 and CDR2 from the germline V gene are DFQATT and SNEGSKA (reference sequence). In DNA form, the CDR3 reads TGCAGTGCTAGAGAGGCCTTAAACACTGAAGCTTTCTTT. This gives the protein CSAREALNTEAFF.

A few counts support this clonotype. The V call is TRBV6-2 or TRBV6-3, the J call TRBJ1-5, with 8 bases aligning to TRBD1. The CDR3 is made up of 18 amino acids. The V and J ends lost 5 bases and 1 base, in that order; junction bases with no gene match: 13. The germline CDR1 and CDR2 sequences are MNHEY and SVGEGT. CDR3 in DNA: TGTGCCAGCAGTACCGGGCGAGCAGGGGGCTGGAGCAATCAGCCCCAGCATTTT. Its protein is CASSTGRAGGWSNQPQHF.

The gene calls are TRBV19 and TRBJ2-7; no clear D. Trimming pared 6 bases from V and 6 bases from J, leaving 21 bases between. Germline-derived CDR1 and CDR2 are LNHDA and SQIVND (reference sequence). The CDR3 totals 15 residues. CDR3 in amino acids: CASRLPGPHGGEQYF. The CDR3 nucleotides are TGTGCCAGTAGATTACCCGGCCCTCATGGTGGCGAGCAGTACTTC.